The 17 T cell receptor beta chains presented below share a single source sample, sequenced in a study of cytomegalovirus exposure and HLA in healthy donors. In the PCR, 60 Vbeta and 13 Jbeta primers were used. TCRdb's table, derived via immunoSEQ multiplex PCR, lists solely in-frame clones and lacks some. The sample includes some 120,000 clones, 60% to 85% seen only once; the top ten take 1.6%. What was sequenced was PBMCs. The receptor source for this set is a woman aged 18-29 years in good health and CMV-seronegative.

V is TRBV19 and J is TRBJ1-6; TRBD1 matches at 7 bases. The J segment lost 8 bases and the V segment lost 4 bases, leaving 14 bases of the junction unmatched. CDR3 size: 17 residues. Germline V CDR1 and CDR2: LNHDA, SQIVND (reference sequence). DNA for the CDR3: TGTGCCAGTAGTACCCGGGACAGATATATACCGGATTCACCCCTCCACTTT. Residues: CASSTRDRYIPDSPLHF.

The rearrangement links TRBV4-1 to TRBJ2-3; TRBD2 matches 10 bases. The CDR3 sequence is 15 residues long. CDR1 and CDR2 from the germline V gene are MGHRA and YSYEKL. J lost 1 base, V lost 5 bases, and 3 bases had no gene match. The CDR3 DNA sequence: TGCGCCAGCAGCAACCTAGCGGGGGGCACAGATACGCAGTATTTT. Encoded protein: CASSNLAGGTDTQYF.

The CDR3: CASSYPGQLEAFF. DNA for the CDR3: TGTGCCAGCAGCTATCCCGGACAGCTTGAAGCTTTCTTT. This chain links TRBV5-4 with TRBJ1-1; D may be TRBD1 (6 bases). The germline V gene has CDR1 SGHNT and CDR2 YYREEE (reference sequence). V gave up 3 bases and J gave up 7 bases, with 13 bases separating them. This CDR3 region has 13 residues.

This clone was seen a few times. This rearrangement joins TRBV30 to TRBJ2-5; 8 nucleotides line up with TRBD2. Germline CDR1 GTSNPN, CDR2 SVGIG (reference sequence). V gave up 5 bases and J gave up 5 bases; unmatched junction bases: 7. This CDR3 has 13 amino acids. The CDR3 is CAWGSGGGETQYF. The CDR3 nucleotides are TGTGCCTGGGGAAGCGGGGGAGGGGAGACCCAGTACTTC.

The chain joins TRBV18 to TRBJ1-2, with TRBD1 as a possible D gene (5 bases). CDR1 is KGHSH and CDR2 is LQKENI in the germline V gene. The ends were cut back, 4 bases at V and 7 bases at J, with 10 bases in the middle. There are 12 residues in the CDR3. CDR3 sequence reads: CASSQQGGGYTF. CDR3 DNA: TGTGCCAGCTCACAGCAGGGCGGTGGCTACACCTTC.

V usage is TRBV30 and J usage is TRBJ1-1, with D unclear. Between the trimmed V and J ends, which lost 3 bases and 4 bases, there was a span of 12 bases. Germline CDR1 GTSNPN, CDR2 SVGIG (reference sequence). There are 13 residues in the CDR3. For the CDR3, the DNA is TGTGCCTGGAGCGGAGGGTACGGCACTGAAGCTTTCTTT. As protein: CAWSGGYGTEAFF.

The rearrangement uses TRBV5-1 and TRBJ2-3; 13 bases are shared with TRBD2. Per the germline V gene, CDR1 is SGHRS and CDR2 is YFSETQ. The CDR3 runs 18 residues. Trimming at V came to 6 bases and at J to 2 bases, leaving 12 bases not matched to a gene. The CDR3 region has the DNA TGCGCCAGCACCCCAGGCAAGGGACTAGCGGGGATCACAGATACGCAGTATTTT. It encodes CASTPGKGLAGITDTQYF.

Written as DNA, the CDR3 is TGCGCCAGCAGCCAGGATGACAGCTCTGGAAACACCATATATTTT. This translates into CASSQDDSSGNTIYF. This chain links TRBV4-1 with TRBJ1-3, with D perhaps matching TRBD1 (5 bases). The CDR3 runs to 15 residues. From germline, CDR1 is MGHRA and CDR2 YSYEKL. V was shortened by 3 bases and J by 0 bases, with 9 bases between the two germline ends.

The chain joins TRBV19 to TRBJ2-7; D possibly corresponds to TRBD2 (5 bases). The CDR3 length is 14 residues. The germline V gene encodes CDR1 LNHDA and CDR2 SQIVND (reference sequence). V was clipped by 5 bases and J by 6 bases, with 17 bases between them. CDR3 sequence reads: CASSPSWTGGEQYF. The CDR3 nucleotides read TGTGCCAGTAGTCCTTCCTGGACTGGCGGCGAGCAGTACTTC. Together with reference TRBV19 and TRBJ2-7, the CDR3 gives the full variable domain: DGGITQSPKYLFRKEGQNVTLSCEQNLNHDAMYWYRQDPGQGLRLIYYSQIVNDFQKGDIAEGYSVSREKKESFPLTVTSAQKNPTAFYLCASSPSWTGGEQYFGPGTRLTVT.

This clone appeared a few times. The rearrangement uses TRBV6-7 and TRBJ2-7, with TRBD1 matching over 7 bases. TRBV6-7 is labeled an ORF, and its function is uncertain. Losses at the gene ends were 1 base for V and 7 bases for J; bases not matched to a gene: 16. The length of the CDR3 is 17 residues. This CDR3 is CASSYCTRRQGMEEQYF. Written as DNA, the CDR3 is TGTGCCAGCAGTTACTGTACCCGTAGACAGGGAATGGAAGAGCAGTACTTC.

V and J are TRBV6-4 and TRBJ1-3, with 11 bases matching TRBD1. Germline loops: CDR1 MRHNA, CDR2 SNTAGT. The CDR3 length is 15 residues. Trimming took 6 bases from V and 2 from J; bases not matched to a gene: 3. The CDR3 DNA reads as TGTGCCAGCAGCGCGGACAGGGGGCCTGGAAACACCATATATTTT. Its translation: CASSADRGPGNTIYF.

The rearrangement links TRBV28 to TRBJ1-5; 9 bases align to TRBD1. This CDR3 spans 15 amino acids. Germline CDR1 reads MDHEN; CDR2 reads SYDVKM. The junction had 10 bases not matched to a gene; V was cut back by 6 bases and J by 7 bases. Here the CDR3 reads CASRKTGTGRQPQHF. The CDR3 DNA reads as TGTGCCAGCAGGAAAACCGGGACAGGGAGGCAGCCCCAGCATTTT.

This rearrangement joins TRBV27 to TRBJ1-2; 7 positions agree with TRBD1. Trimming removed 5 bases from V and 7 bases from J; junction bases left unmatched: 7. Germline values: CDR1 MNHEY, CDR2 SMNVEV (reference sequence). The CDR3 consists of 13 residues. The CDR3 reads CASSAYRGSGYTF. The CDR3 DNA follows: TGTGCCAGCAGTGCATACAGGGGAAGTGGCTACACCTTC.

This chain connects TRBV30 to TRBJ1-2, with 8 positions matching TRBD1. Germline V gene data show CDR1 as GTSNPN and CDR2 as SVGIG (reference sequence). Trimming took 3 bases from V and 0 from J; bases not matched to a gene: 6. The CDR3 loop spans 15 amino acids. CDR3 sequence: CAWRRDRLTNYGYTF. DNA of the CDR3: TGTGCCTGGAGGAGGGACAGGTTAACTAACTATGGCTACACCTTC.

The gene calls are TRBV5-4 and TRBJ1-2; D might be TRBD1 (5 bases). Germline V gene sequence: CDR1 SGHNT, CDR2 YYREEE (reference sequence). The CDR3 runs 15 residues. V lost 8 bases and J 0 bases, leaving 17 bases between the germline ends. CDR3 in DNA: TGTGCCAGTTGGTTTGGGGGAGGCGCTAACTATGGCTACACCTTC. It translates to CASWFGGGANYGYTF.

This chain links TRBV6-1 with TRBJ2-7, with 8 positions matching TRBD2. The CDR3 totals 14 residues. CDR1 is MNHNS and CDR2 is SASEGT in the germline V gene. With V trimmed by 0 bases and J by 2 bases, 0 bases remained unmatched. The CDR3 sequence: CASSEARGAYEQYF. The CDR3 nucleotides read TGTGCCAGCAGTGAAGCGCGGGGGGCCTACGAGCAGTACTTC.

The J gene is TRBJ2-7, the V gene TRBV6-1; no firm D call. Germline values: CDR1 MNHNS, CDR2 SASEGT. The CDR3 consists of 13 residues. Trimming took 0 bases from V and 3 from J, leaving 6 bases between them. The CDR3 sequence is CASSEALDYEQYF. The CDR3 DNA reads TGTGCCAGCAGTGAAGCTCTAGACTACGAGCAGTACTTC.